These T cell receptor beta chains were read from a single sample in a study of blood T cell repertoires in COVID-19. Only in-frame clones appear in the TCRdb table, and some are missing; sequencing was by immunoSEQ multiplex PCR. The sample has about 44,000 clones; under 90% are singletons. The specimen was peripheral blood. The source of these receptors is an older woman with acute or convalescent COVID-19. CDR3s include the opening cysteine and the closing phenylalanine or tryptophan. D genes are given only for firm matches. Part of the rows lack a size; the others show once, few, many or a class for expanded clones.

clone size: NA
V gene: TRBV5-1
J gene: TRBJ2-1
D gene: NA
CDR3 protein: CASSLGPSNEQFF
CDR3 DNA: TGCGCCAGCAGCTTGGGGCCTTCCAATGAGCAGTTCTTC

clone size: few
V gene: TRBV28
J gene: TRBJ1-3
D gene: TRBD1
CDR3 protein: CASKRGRGNTIYF
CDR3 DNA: TGTGCCAGCAAAAGGGGGCGCGGAAACACCATATATTTT

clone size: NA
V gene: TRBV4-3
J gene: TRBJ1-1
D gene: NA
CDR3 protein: CASSQDPGHPSEAFF
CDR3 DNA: TGCGCCAGCAGCCAAGATCCGGGACATCCTTCTGAAGCTTTCTTT

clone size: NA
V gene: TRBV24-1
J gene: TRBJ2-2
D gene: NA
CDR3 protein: CATSDPLGGHGNTGELFF
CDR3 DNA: TGTGCCACCAGTGATCCTCTAGGTGGACACGGGAACACCGGGGAGCTGTTTTTT

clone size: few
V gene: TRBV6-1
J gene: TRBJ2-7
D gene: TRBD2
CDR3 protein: CASTKAGLGLAGGEQYF
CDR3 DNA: TGTGCCAGCACTAAAGCCGGCTTAGGACTAGCGGGAGGAGAGCAGTACTTC

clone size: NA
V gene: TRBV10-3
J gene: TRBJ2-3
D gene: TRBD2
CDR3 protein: CAIRQRLAGEGTDTQYF
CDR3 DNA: TGTGCCATCAGACAACGACTAGCGGGAGAGGGCACAGATACGCAGTATTTT

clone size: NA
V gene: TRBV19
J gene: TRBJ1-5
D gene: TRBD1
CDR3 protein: CACGQGDVGNQPQHF
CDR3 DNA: TGTGCCTGCGGACAGGGAGATGTGGGCAATCAGCCCCAGCATTTT

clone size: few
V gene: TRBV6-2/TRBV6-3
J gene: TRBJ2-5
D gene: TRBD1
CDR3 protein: CASSPGKQGAWETQYF
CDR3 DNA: TGTGCCAGCAGCCCCGGAAAACAGGGGGCTTGGGAGACCCAGTACTTC

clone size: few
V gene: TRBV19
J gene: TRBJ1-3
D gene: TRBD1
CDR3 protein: CASSSHRGSGNTIYF
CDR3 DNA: TGTGCCAGTAGTAGCCACAGGGGCTCTGGAAACACCATATATTTT

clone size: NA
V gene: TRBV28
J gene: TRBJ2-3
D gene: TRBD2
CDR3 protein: CASSTMRGGTDTQYF
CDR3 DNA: TGTGCCAGCAGTACTATGCGGGGGGGCACAGATACGCAGTATTTT

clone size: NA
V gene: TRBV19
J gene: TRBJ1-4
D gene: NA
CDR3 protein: CASSSRRDTTWEKLFF
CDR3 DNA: TGTGCCAGTAGTAGCCGCCGGGACACAACTTGGGAAAAACTGTTTTTT

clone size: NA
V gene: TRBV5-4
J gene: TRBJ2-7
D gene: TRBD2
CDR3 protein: CASSLARTSGENEQYF
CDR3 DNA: TGTGCCAGCAGCTTGGCCCGGACTAGCGGTGAGAACGAGCAGTACTTC

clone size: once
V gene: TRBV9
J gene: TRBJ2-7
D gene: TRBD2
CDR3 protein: CASSVVPSGDEQYF
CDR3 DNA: TGTGCCAGCAGCGTAGTCCCTAGCGGAGACGAGCAGTACTTC

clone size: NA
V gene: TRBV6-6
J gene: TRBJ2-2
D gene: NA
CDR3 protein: CASKQNTGELFF
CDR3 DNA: TGTGCCAGCAAACAGAACACCGGGGAGCTGTTTTTT

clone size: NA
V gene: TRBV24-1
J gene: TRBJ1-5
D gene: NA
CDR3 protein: CATADRNQPQHF
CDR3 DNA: TGTGCCACCGCCGACAGAAATCAGCCCCAGCATTTT

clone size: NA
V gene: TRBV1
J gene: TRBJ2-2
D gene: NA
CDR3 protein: CTSSQRDRGTRELFF
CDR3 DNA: TGCACCAGCAGCCAGCGGGACAGGGGAACCAGGGAGCTGTTTTTT

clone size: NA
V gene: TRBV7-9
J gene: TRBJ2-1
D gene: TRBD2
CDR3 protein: CATLGARGGRPHEQFF
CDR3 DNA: TGTGCCACCTTGGGGGCGCGGGGCGGGAGGCCGCATGAGCAGTTCTTC

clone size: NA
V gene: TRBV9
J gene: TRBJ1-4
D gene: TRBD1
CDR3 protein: CASSVGRPGTGNEKLFF
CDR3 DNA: TGTGCCAGCAGCGTAGGCCGCCCCGGGACAGGGAATGAAAAACTGTTTTTT

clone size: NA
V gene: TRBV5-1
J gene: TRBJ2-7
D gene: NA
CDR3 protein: CASSLEGHSYEQYF
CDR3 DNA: TGCGCCAGCAGCTTGGAGGGGCACTCCTACGAGCAGTACTTC

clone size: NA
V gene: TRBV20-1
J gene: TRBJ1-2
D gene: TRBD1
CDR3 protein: CSASPYGTGGVDGYTF
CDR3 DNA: TGCAGTGCTAGTCCCTACGGGACAGGGGGGGTGGATGGCTACACCTTC

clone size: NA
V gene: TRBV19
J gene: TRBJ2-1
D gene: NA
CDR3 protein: CASSRTSDEQFF
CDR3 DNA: TGTGCCAGTAGCCGAACCTCGGATGAGCAGTTCTTC

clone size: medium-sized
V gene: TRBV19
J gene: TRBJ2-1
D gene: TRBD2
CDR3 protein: CASSTKLAGDRSEQFF
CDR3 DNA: TGTGCCAGTAGTACAAAACTAGCGGGAGACAGGAGTGAGCAGTTCTTC

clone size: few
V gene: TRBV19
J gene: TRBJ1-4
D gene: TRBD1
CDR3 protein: CASSIGTGATVNEKLFF
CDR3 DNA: TGTGCCAGTAGTATTGGGACAGGAGCGACCGTTAATGAAAAACTGTTTTTT

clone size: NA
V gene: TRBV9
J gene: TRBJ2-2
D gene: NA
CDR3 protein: CASSVGIAQGELFF
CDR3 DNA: TGTGCCAGCAGCGTAGGGATAGCCCAGGGGGAGCTGTTTTTT

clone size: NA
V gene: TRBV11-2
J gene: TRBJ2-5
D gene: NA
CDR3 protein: CASSLVTQETQYF
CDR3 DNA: TGTGCCAGCAGCTTAGTCACTCAAGAGACCCAGTACTTC

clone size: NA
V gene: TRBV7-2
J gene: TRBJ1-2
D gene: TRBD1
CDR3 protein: CASSTGQGGLYGYTF
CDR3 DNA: TGTGCCAGCAGCACCGGACAGGGTGGTCTCTATGGCTACACCTTC

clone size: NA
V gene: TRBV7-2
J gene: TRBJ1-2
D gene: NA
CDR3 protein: CASSLAGQVNGYTF
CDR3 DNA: TGTGCCAGCAGCTTAGCTGGGCAAGTTAATGGCTACACCTTC

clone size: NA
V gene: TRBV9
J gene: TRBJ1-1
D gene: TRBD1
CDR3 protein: CASSAQTGGTEAFF
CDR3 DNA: TGTGCCAGCAGCGCCCAGACAGGGGGCACTGAAGCTTTCTTT

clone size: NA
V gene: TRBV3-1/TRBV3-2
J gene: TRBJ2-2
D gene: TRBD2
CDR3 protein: CASSRSGGNTGELFF
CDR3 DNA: TGTGCCAGCAGCCGTAGCGGGGGGAACACCGGGGAGCTGTTTTTT

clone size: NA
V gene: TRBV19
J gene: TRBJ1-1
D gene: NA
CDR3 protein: CASRQNTEAFF
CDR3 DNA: TGTGCCAGTAGACAGAACACTGAAGCTTTCTTT

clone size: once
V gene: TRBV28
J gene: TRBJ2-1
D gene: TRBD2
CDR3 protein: CASSPSGISTYNEQFF
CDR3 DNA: TGTGCCAGCAGTCCTAGCGGGATTAGCACCTACAATGAGCAGTTCTTC

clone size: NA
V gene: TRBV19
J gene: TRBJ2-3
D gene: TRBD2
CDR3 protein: CASTLRTSGNTDTQYF
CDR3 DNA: TGTGCCAGTACCCTTCGGACTAGCGGGAACACAGATACGCAGTATTTT

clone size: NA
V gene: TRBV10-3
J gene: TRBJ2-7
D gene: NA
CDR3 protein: CAISVGPSYEQYF
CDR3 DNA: TGTGCCATCAGTGTTGGGCCTTCCTACGAGCAGTACTTC

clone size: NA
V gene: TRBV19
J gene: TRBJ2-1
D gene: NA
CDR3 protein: CASSMPPPSNEQFF
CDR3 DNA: TGTGCCAGTAGTATGCCCCCTCCTAGCAATGAGCAGTTCTTC

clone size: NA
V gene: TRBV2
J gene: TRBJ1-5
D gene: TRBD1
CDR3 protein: CASSPGQGAIQPQHF
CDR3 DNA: TGTGCCAGCAGTCCGGGACAGGGGGCGATTCAGCCCCAGCATTTT

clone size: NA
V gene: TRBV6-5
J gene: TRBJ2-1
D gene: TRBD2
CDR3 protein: CASSYSPLAGVGEQFF
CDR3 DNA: TGTGCCAGCAGTTACTCGCCCCTAGCGGGAGTGGGTGAGCAGTTCTTC

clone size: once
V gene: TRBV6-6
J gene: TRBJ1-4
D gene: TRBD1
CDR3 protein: CASSQGQGRTNEKLFF
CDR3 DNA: TGTGCCAGCAGTCAAGGACAGGGGAGGACTAATGAAAAACTGTTTTTT

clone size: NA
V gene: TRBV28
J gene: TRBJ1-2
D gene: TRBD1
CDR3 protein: CASSLILGQGKSGYTF
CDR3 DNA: TGTGCCAGCAGTTTAATCCTGGGACAGGGGAAGAGCGGCTACACCTTC

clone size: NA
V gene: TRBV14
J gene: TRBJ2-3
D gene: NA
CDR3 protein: CASSSARADTQYF
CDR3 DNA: TGTGCCAGCAGCTCGGCGAGGGCAGATACGCAGTATTTT

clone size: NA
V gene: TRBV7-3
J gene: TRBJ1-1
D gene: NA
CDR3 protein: CASSATGTSSTEAFF
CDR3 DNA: TGTGCCAGCAGCGCGACAGGTACTTCGAGCACTGAAGCTTTCTTT

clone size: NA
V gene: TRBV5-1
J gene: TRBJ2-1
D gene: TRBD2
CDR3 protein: CASSPGTSGRVSYNEQFF
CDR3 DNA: TGCGCCAGCAGCCCCGGGACTAGCGGGAGGGTGTCCTACAATGAGCAGTTCTTC

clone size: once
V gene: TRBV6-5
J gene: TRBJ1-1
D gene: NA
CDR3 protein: CASTLLDGGNTEAFF
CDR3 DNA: TGTGCCAGCACCCTCCTGGACGGAGGGAACACTGAAGCTTTCTTT

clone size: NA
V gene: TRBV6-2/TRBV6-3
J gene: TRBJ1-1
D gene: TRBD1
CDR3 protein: CASSYNNRRQGKDEAFF
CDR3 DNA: TGTGCCAGCAGTTACAATAACCGGCGACAGGGGAAGGATGAAGCTTTCTTT

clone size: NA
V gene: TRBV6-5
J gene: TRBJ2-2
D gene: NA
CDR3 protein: CASSNTNTGELFF
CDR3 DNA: TGTGCCAGCAGCAACACGAACACCGGGGAGCTGTTTTTT

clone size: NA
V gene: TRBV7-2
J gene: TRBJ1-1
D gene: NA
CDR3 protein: CASSSISTANTEAFF
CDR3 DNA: TGTGCCAGCAGCTCTATTTCGACAGCGAACACTGAAGCTTTCTTT

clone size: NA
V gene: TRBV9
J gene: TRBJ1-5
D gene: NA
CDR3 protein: CASGGSGGNQPQHF
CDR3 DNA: TGTGCCAGCGGGGGGAGCGGGGGCAATCAGCCCCAGCATTTT

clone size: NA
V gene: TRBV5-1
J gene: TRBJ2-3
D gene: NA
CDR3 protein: CASSLASQDTQYF
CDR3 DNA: TGCGCCAGCAGCTTGGCTAGCCAAGATACGCAGTATTTT

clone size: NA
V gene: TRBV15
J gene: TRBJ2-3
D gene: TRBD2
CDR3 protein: CATSTYSGSADTQYF
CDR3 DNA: TGTGCCACCAGCACGTATAGCGGGAGTGCAGATACGCAGTATTTT

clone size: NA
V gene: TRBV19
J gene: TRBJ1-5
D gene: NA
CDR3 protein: CASSIGGFSPRQPQHF
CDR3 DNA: TGTGCCAGTAGTATCGGGGGATTCAGTCCGAGACAGCCCCAGCATTTT

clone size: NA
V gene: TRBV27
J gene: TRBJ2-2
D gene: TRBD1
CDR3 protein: CASSSFRDRGTGELFF
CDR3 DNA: TGTGCCAGCAGTTCCTTCCGGGACAGGGGAACCGGGGAGCTGTTTTTT

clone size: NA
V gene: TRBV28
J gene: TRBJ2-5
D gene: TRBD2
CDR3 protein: CASRSAAGQETQYF
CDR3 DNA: TGTGCCAGTCGATCCGCAGCGGGACAAGAGACCCAGTACTTC

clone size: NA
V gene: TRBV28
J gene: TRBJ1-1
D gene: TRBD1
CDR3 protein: CASRGQGDAEAFF
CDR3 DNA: TGTGCCAGCAGGGGACAGGGTGACGCTGAAGCTTTCTTT

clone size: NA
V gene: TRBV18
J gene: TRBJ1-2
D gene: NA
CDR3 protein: CASSRTGGPDGYTF
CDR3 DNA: TGTGCCAGCTCGCGAACGGGGGGGCCCGACGGCTACACCTTC

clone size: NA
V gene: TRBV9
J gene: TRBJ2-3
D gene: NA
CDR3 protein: CASSVAPGASDTQYF
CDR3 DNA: TGTGCCAGCAGCGTAGCCCCGGGAGCCTCAGATACGCAGTATTTT

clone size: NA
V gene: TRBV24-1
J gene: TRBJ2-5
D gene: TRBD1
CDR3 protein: CATSDPTKTGDRETQYF
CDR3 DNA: TGTGCCACCAGTGACCCCACAAAGACAGGGGATCGGGAGACCCAGTACTTC

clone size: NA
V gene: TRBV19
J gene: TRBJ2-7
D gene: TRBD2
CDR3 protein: CASSPWTSGSYEQYF
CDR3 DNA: TGTGCCAGTAGTCCCTGGACTAGCGGGAGCTACGAGCAGTACTTC

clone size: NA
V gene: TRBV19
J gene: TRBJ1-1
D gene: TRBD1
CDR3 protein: CASSIRGDTEAFF
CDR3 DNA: TGTGCCAGTAGTATCAGGGGGGACACTGAAGCTTTCTTT

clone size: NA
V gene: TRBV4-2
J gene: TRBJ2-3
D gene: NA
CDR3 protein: CASSQDLVDTQYF
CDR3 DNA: TGTGCCAGCAGCCAAGATCTCGTAGATACGCAGTATTTT